The sequence of this TCR beta chain was determined in a study of graft-versus-host responses after intestinal transplantation. The data were produced by immunoSEQ multiplex PCR, yet TCRdb's version contains in-frame clones alone and is incomplete. The table lists roughly 97,000 clones, about 90% of them singletons. Of note for this clone: What it binds is unknown.

Germline V gives CDR1 SGDLS, CDR2 YYNGEE. V was trimmed by 0 bases and J by 0 bases, leaving 7 bases between them. The CDR3 is made up of 15 amino acids. The sequencing used unstimulated CD4+ T cells sorted from spleen or lymph node cells, collected before intestinal transplant. The chain combines TRBV9 with TRBJ2-1; D gene unclear. This clonotype was sampled from a human donor who received an intestinal transplant. The CDR3 DNA reads as TGTGCCAGCAGCGTAGAGCCAATCTCCTACAATGAGCAGTTCTTC. It codes for CASSVEPISYNEQFF.